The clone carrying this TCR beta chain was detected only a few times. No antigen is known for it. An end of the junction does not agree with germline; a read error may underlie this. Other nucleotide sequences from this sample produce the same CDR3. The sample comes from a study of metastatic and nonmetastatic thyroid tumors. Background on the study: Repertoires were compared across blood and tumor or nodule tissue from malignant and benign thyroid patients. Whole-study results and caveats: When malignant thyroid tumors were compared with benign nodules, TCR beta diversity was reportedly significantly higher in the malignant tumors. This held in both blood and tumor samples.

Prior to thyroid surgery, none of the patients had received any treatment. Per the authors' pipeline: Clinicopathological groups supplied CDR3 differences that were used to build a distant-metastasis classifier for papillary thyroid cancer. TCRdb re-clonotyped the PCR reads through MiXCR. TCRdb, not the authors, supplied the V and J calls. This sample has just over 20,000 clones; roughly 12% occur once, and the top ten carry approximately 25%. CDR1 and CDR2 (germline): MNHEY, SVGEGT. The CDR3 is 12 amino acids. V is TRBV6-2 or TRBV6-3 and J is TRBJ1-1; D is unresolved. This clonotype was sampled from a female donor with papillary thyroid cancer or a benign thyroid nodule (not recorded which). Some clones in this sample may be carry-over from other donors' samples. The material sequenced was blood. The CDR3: CATAPGSTEAFF. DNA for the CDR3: TGTGCCACCGCACCGGGGAGCACTGAAGCTTTCTTC.